A single sample is the source of the 14 T cell receptor beta chains below, sequenced in a study of shared clonotypes between healthy human individuals. Libraries were prepared by immunoSEQ multiplex PCR; TCRdb keeps only in-frame clonotypes and omits some of them. The data contain under 1,900,000 clones, approximately 98.5% of them singletons. Sequenced input: naive CD4+ T cells sorted from blood. Subset of the sample: CD45RA+ positively selected. These receptors came from a man aged 30 to 45 in good health.

This chain joins TRBV5-1 and TRBJ2-1; 10 bases are a match to TRBD1. The germline V gene encodes CDR1 SGHRS and CDR2 YFSETQ. J gave up 5 bases and V 4 bases, and 15 bases lay outside the gene matches. There are 18 residues in the CDR3. This chain's CDR3 is CASSVAGTGVAVHNEQFF. CDR3 nucleotide sequence: TGCGCCAGCAGCGTCGCCGGGACAGGGGTTGCAGTTCACAATGAGCAGTTCTTC.

The chain uses TRBV23-1 and TRBJ2-1; 15 bases match TRBD2. TRBV23-1 counts as an open reading frame of uncertain function. V trimming: 4 bases; J trimming: 7 bases; junction bases outside the gene matches: 2. The CDR3 length is 15 residues. The CDR3 is CASSLGTSGRNEQFF. CDR3 sequence (DNA): TGCGCCAGCAGTCTCGGGACTAGCGGGAGGAATGAGCAGTTCTTC.

This CDR3 reads CASSSDLAGIYNEQFF. For the CDR3, the DNA is TGTGCCAGCAGCTCTGACCTAGCGGGGATTTACAATGAGCAGTTCTTC. The chain couples TRBV7-9 to TRBJ2-1, with TRBD2 identical over 9 bases. Unmatched junction bases numbered 8, after V lost 4 bases and J lost 4 bases. The CDR3 extends over 16 amino acids. CDR1 and CDR2 from the germline V gene are SEHNR and FQNEAQ (reference sequence).

The chain recombines TRBV12-2 with TRBJ2-3; TRBD2 was called by the table and not checked on the DNA. TRBV12-2 counts as a pseudogene. The CDR3 extends over 16 amino acids. As DNA, the CDR3 is TGTGCAAGTCGCCGAGAAGCGGGAGGGCGCACAGATACGCAGTATTTT. It encodes CASRREAGGRTDTQYF.

The rearrangement links TRBV30 to TRBJ2-7, with 7 bases fitting TRBD1. The V gene end was trimmed by 4 bases and the J gene end by 3 bases; junction bases not matched to a gene: 3. Germline V gives CDR1 GTSNPN, CDR2 SVGIG (reference sequence). CDR3 size: 12 residues. The CDR3 reads CAWTGGNYEQYF. The CDR3 DNA reads as TGTGCCTGGACAGGGGGAAACTACGAGCAGTACTTC.

With regard to this clone: Other nucleotide sequences from this sample produce the same CDR3. The chain carries TRBV7-2 and TRBJ2-3; D not resolved. V gave up 5 bases and J gave up 3 bases, with 9 bases separating them. There are 13 residues in the CDR3. CDR1 is SGHTA, CDR2 FQGNSA, per germline. CDR3 amino acids: CASSPVGTDTQYF. For the CDR3, the DNA is TGTGCCAGCAGCCCCGTAGGTACAGATACGCAGTATTTT. Combining the CDR3 with reference TRBV7-2 and TRBJ2-3 gives the whole variable domain GAGVSQSPSNKVTEKGKDVELRCDPISGHTALYWYRQSLGQGLEFLIYFQGNSAPDKSGLPSDRFSAERTGGSVSTLTIQRTQQEDSAVYLCASSPVGTDTQYFGPGTRLTVL.

This chain links TRBV27 with TRBJ2-5, with TRBD1 as a possible D gene (6 bases). Deletions cut 6 bases from V and 1 base from J, with 15 bases between. Per germline, CDR1 MNHEY and CDR2 SMNVEV (reference sequence). This CDR3 comprises 15 residues. The CDR3 reads CASRRDRTVQETQYF. The CDR3 DNA sequence: TGTGCCAGCAGGCGCGACAGGACCGTCCAAGAGACCCAGTACTTC.

This clone was observed once. The rearrangement joins TRBV5-8 to TRBJ1-4; no clear D gene. Germline CDR1 is SGHTS and CDR2 is YDEGEE. This CDR3 spans 12 amino acids. The ends were cut back, 0 bases at V and 8 bases at J, with 5 bases in the middle. DNA of the CDR3: TGTGCCAGCAGCTTGGATGACGAAAAACTGTTTTTT. This translates into CASSLDDEKLFF.

The V call is TRBV30, the J call TRBJ1-5; the D gene is possibly TRBD1 (6 bases). V was trimmed by 0 bases and J by 1 base, leaving 13 bases between them. This CDR3 has 16 amino acids. The V gene's germline CDR1 is GTSNPN and CDR2 SVGIG (reference sequence). The CDR3 region is CAWSVPGTISNQPQHF. In DNA, the CDR3 is TGTGCCTGGAGTGTCCCCGGGACAATCAGCAATCAGCCCCAGCATTTT. Combining the CDR3 with reference TRBV30 and TRBJ1-5 gives the whole variable domain SQTIHQWPATLVQPVGSPLSLECTVEGTSNPNLYWYRQAAGRGLQLLFYSVGIGQISSEVPQNLSASRPQDRQFILSSKKLLLSDSGFYLCAWSVPGTISNQPQHFGDGTRLSIL.

V is TRBV5-5 and J is TRBJ1-1; the D gene is possibly TRBD1 (5 bases). CDR3 length: 15 residues. Trimming pared 4 bases from V and 1 base from J, leaving 14 bases between. Looked up from germline, CDR1 is SGHKS and CDR2 is YYEKEE (reference sequence). CDR3 loop: CASSPRLTENTEAFF. The DNA for the CDR3 is TGTGCCAGCAGCCCGAGACTGACAGAGAACACTGAAGCTTTCTTT.

This rearrangement joins TRBV5-5 to TRBJ2-7, with 7 bases lining up with TRBD2. CDR1 and CDR2 from the germline V gene are SGHKS and YYEKEE (reference sequence). V lost 0 bases, J lost 3 bases, and 9 bases stayed unmatched. The CDR3 runs to 16 residues. The chain's CDR3 is CASSLDYAGLGYEQYF. CDR3 in DNA: TGTGCCAGCAGCTTGGATTATGCAGGACTAGGCTACGAGCAGTACTTC.

The chain recombines TRBV28 with TRBJ2-3; 7 bases agree with TRBD2. The CDR3 covers 15 residues. The J segment lost 0 bases and the V segment lost 3 bases, leaving 3 bases of the junction unmatched. In germline, CDR1 is MDHEN, CDR2 SYDVKM. The CDR3 sequence: CASSFLAASTDTQYF. The CDR3, as DNA: TGTGCCAGCAGTTTTCTAGCGGCTAGCACAGATACGCAGTATTTT.

The chain carries TRBV4-2 and TRBJ1-1; 9 positions match TRBD1. The J segment lost 5 bases and the V segment lost 4 bases, leaving 8 bases of the junction unmatched. Germline CDR1 is LGHNA and CDR2 is YNFKEQ. The CDR3 runs to 15 residues. Written as DNA, the CDR3 is TGTGCCAGCAGCCCACAGGGGGCGCGAGGGACTGAAGCTTTCTTT. Translated: CASSPQGARGTEAFF.

The chain couples TRBV27 to TRBJ2-7; the D gene is possibly TRBD1 (6 bases). This CDR3 contains 14 residues. Germline CDR1 MNHEY, CDR2 SMNVEV (reference sequence). Trimming cost V 7 bases and J 5 bases, with 18 bases left between them. As DNA, the CDR3 is TGTGCCAGCAAGCCGACAGGAGGTCGGGACGAGCAGTACTTC. Translation: CASKPTGGRDEQYF.